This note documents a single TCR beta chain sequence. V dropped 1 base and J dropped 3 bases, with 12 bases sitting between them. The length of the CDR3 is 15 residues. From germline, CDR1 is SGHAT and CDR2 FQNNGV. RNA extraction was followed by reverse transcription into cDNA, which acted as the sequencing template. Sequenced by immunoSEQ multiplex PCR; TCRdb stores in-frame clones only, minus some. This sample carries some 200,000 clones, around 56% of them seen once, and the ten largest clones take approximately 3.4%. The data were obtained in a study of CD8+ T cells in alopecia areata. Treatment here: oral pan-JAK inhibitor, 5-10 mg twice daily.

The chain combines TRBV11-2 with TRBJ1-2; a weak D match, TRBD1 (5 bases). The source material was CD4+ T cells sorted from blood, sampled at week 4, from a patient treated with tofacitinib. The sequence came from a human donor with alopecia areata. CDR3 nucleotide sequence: TGTGCCAGCAGCTTAGTTGAGACAGCCGACTATGGCTACACCTTC. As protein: CASSLVETADYGYTF.